Shown below are 25 T cell receptor beta chains from a single sample sequenced in a study of CD8+ T cells in alopecia areata. Extracted from the samples, RNA was reverse transcribed into cDNA to serve as the sequencing template. Profiling relied on immunoSEQ multiplex PCR, and the TCRdb table lists in-frame clones only, not all of them. The sample lists 130,000 to 150,000 clones, less than 65% seen once, with 35% to 40% in the top ten. The sequenced sample was CD8+ T cells sorted from blood. These receptors originate from a human donor in good health.

The CDR3 spells CASGPPYNEQFF. CDR3 sequence (DNA): TGTGCCAGTGGTCCTCCTTACAATGAGCAGTTCTTC. The genes are TRBV19 and TRBJ2-1; no firm D call. The V end lost 8 bases, the J end lost 4 bases, and 9 bases lay between the germline ends. CDR1 LNHDA and CDR2 SQIVND come from the germline V gene (reference sequence). There are 12 residues in the CDR3.

The DNA for the CDR3 is TGTGCCAGCAGCTTTACCGGGACAAACAATGAGCAGTTCTTC. Translation gives CASSFTGTNNEQFF. V is TRBV5-4 and J is TRBJ2-1; tentative D call: TRBD1 (6 bases). V was trimmed by 2 bases and J by 5 bases, leaving 11 bases between them. The CDR3 spans 14 residues. In germline, CDR1 is SGHNT, CDR2 YYREEE (reference sequence).

This chain connects TRBV7-6 to TRBJ1-1; D possibly corresponds to TRBD1 (5 bases). Trimming removed 1 base from V and 7 bases from J, with 16 bases in between. The length of the CDR3 is 15 residues. Germline V gene lookup returns CDR1 SGHVS and CDR2 FNYEAQ. The CDR3 region has the DNA TGTGCCAGCAGCTTAGGAGGGGCGGCCTGGGGTGAAGCTTTCTTT. Translating it yields CASSLGGAAWGEAFF. Together with reference TRBV7-6 and TRBJ1-1, the CDR3 gives the full variable domain: GAGVSQSPRYKVTKRGQDVALRCDPISGHVSLYWYRQALGQGPEFLTYFNYEAQQDKSGLPNDRFSAERPEGSISTLTIQRTEQRDSAMYRCASSLGGAAWGEAFFGQGTRLTVV.

The CDR3 DNA reads TGTGCTAGTGGGATGGGACTAGTCTCCTACAATGAGCAGTTCTTC. This codes for CASGMGLVSYNEQFF. The chain employs TRBV12-5 and TRBJ2-1, with TRBD2 matching over 8 bases. This CDR3 has 15 amino acids. V trimming: 6 bases; J trimming: 0 bases; junction bases outside the gene matches: 4. The germline V gene encodes CDR1 LGHNT and CDR2 FRNRAP.

The rearrangement joins TRBV28 to TRBJ2-7; D perhaps matches TRBD1 (5 bases). Deletions cut 4 bases from V and 5 bases from J, with 9 bases between. This CDR3 has 12 residues. Germline CDR1 MDHEN, CDR2 SYDVKM. The CDR3: CASSSQGDEQYF. Here the CDR3 DNA reads TGTGCCAGCAGTTCCCAGGGCGACGAGCAGTACTTC.

In its sample, this clone was seen once. The chain is built from TRBV15 and TRBJ1-5; D unresolved. The germline V gene has CDR1 LNHNV and CDR2 YYDKDF (reference sequence). The CDR3 covers 17 residues. The V gene lost 0 bases and the J gene lost 0 bases, with 12 bases spanning the gap. CDR3 sequence reads: CATSREVGPDSNQPQHF. For the CDR3, the DNA is TGTGCCACCAGCAGAGAAGTTGGGCCAGATAGCAATCAGCCCCAGCATTTT.

V is TRBV5-6 and J is TRBJ1-1; 7 positions agree with TRBD1. V lost 0 bases, J lost 4 bases, and 3 bases stayed unmatched. This CDR3 comprises 14 residues. Germline CDR1 reads SGHDT; CDR2 reads YYEEEE. CDR3 sequence (DNA): TGTGCCAGCAGCTTGGGACAGGGCCTCACTGAAGCTTTCTTT. Protein: CASSLGQGLTEAFF. The full variable domain, in which reference TRBV5-6 and TRBJ1-1 provide the parts outside the CDR3, is DAGVTQSPTHLIKTRGQQVTLRCSPKSGHDTVSWYQQALGQGPQFIFQYYEEEERQRGNFPDRFSGHQFPNYSSELNVNALLLGDSALYLCASSLGQGLTEAFFGQGTRLTVV.

This clone was detected a few times. The CDR3 spells CASSFTSGRSYEQFF. The CDR3 DNA reads as TGTGCCAGCAGCTTTACTAGCGGGAGATCGTATGAGCAGTTCTTC. This sequence joins TRBV5-5 and TRBJ2-1, with 11 bases that match TRBD2. V trimming: 2 bases; J trimming: 8 bases; junction bases outside the gene matches: 6. The CDR3 covers 15 residues. Looked up from germline, CDR1 is SGHKS and CDR2 is YYEKEE (reference sequence).

V gene TRBV7-9 combines with J gene TRBJ2-3; a weak D match, TRBD2 (6 bases). Trimming took 5 bases from V and 1 from J, leaving 10 bases between them. The CDR3 loop spans 14 amino acids. The germline V gene encodes CDR1 SEHNR and CDR2 FQNEAQ (reference sequence). CDR3 in amino acids: CASSGGAGTDTQYF. In DNA form, the CDR3 reads TGTGCCAGCAGCGGAGGGGCCGGCACAGATACGCAGTATTTT. Full variable domain (outside the CDR3, taken from reference TRBV7-9 and TRBJ2-3): DTGVSQNPRHKITKRGQNVTFRCDPISEHNRLYWYRQTLGQGPEFLTYFQNEAQLEKSRLLSDRFSAERPKGSFSTLEIQRTEQGDSAMYLCASSGGAGTDTQYFGPGTRLTVL.

As DNA, the CDR3 is TGTGCCAGCAGCCAAAACATCGGGAGGGGCACAGATACGCAGTATTTT. It yields the protein CASSQNIGRGTDTQYF. V usage is TRBV14 and J usage is TRBJ2-3; TRBD2 matches 8 bases. Germline CDR1 SGHDN, CDR2 FVKESK. With V trimmed by 2 bases and J by 1 base, 5 bases remained unmatched. The CDR3 contains 16 residues.

This chain uses TRBV29-1 with TRBJ1-1; D uncertain. V lost 3 bases to trimming and J lost 3 bases, with 5 bases between them. The CDR3 sequence is 11 residues long. CDR1 SQVTM and CDR2 ANQGSEA come from the germline V gene. The CDR3 DNA reads as TGCAGCGTTGATGTGGACACTGAAGCTTTCTTT. This sequence encodes CSVDVDTEAFF. The full variable domain, rest sourced from reference TRBV29-1 and TRBJ1-1, is SAVISQKPSRDICQRGTSLTIQCQVDSQVTMMFWYRQQPGQSLTLIATANQGSEATYESGFVIDKFPISRPNLTFSTLTVSNMSPEDSSIYLCSVDVDTEAFFGQGTRLTVV.

The V call is TRBV2, the J call TRBJ2-7, with D tentatively TRBD1 (5 bases). V was shortened by 3 bases and J by 6 bases, with 18 bases between the two germline ends. CDR3 length equals 15 residues. Germline V gene lookup returns CDR1 SNHLY and CDR2 FYNNEI. In nucleotides, the CDR3 is TGTGCCAGCAGTGAGCCGACGGACAAGACGGGCGAGCAGTACTTC. This translates into CASSEPTDKTGEQYF.

V gene TRBV28 combines with J gene TRBJ2-3; D possibly corresponds to TRBD2 (8 bases). Per the germline V gene, CDR1 is MDHEN and CDR2 is SYDVKM. The V and J ends lost 5 bases and 0 bases respectively, with 15 bases between them. The CDR3 has 16 amino acids. In DNA form, the CDR3 reads TGTGCCAGCAGTGCGGGGGGACAGATTAGCACAGATACGCAGTATTTT. This translates into CASSAGGQISTDTQYF.

This clone has just a few counts. The chain links TRBV14 to TRBJ1-2, with TRBD1 identical over 7 bases. This CDR3 has 13 amino acids. V gave up 4 bases and J gave up 5 bases; unmatched junction bases: 4. Germline assignment: CDR1 SGHDN and CDR2 FVKESK. CDR3 nucleotides: TGTGCCAGCAGCCTAGGGACAGCTTATGGCTACACCTTC. Its translation: CASSLGTAYGYTF.

J is TRBJ1-5 and V is TRBV9; tentative D call: TRBD1 (5 bases). The V gene's germline CDR1 is SGDLS and CDR2 YYNGEE. Between the trimmed V and J ends, which lost 1 base and 6 bases, there was a span of 8 bases. The CDR3 extends over 13 amino acids. The DNA for the CDR3 is TGTGCCAGCAGCGTAAGGGGAGGTCAGCCCCAGCATTTT. Its protein is CASSVRGGQPQHF.

The chain links TRBV6-5 to TRBJ1-1; a possible D gene is TRBD1 (5 bases). Trimming removed 6 bases at V and 2 bases at J, with 10 bases between. Per germline, CDR1 MNHEY and CDR2 SVGAGI. The CDR3 runs 13 residues. CDR3 residues: CASRLDRNTEAFF. The CDR3 DNA reads as TGTGCCAGCAGACTCGACAGAAACACTGAAGCTTTCTTT.

The rearrangement links TRBV2 to TRBJ2-1; TRBD2 matches 12 bases. Germline V lookup: CDR1 SNHLY, CDR2 FYNNEI. J was trimmed by 6 bases and V by 7 bases; bases with no gene match: 7. The CDR3 runs 15 residues. CDR3: CASKEGLAGSNEQFF. The CDR3 nucleotides are TGTGCCAGCAAAGAAGGACTAGCGGGGTCCAATGAGCAGTTCTTC.

In its sample, this clone was seen a few times. The chain carries TRBV15 and TRBJ2-4, with a possible D match to TRBD1 (5 bases). Trimming left V 0 bases short and J 0 bases short, with 15 bases between. Germline loops: CDR1 LNHNV, CDR2 YYDKDF (reference sequence). The CDR3 loop spans 18 amino acids. This CDR3 reads CATSRDRQDTLAKNIQYF. The CDR3 nucleotides are TGTGCCACCAGCAGAGATCGTCAGGACACTTTAGCCAAAAACATTCAGTACTTC.

The rearrangement uses TRBV7-9 and TRBJ2-5; D possibly corresponds to TRBD2 (6 bases). Germline lookup yields CDR1 SEHNR and CDR2 FQNEAQ (reference sequence). CDR3 size: 17 residues. The ends were cut back, 4 bases at V and 7 bases at J, with 25 bases in the middle. The CDR3 nucleotides are TGTGCCAGCAGCTCCAGCCAAAGCGGGCGGACGCCGGGGACCCAGTACTTC. Translating it yields CASSSSQSGRTPGTQYF.

This clone showed up just once. The V gene is TRBV7-9, the J gene TRBJ1-2; possibly TRBD1 for D (5 bases). Trimming took 5 bases from V and 3 from J, leaving 16 bases between them. CDR3 length equals 15 residues. Germline V lookup: CDR1 SEHNR, CDR2 FQNEAQ (reference sequence). The CDR3 sequence is CASSNTGVGDYGYTF. The CDR3 bases are TGTGCCAGCAGCAACACAGGAGTGGGCGACTATGGCTACACCTTC.

The chain employs TRBV29-1 and TRBJ2-7; 10 bases align to TRBD2. V shed 7 bases and J 2 bases; nucleotides not matched to a gene: 11. The CDR3 loop spans 15 amino acids. Germline values: CDR1 SQVTM, CDR2 ANQGSEA. The CDR3 sequence: CSATSPSGGTYEQYF. CDR3 coding DNA: TGCAGCGCCACAAGTCCTAGCGGGGGAACCTACGAGCAGTACTTC.

J is TRBJ1-2 and V is TRBV11-2; D ambiguous. This CDR3 spans 14 amino acids. V was shortened by 5 bases and J by 3 bases, with 13 bases between the two germline ends. Per the germline V gene, CDR1 is SGHAT and CDR2 is FQNNGV. CDR3 DNA: TGTGCCAGCAGCCGTATGCCTCAGGACTATGGCTACACCTTC. The encoded protein is CASSRMPQDYGYTF.

This chain uses TRBV28 with TRBJ2-3; no definite D call. Trimming took 3 bases from V and 6 from J, leaving 10 bases between them. Germline CDR1 is MDHEN and CDR2 is SYDVKM. This CDR3 region has 13 residues. CDR3 in amino acids: CASSLDVVDTQYF. For the CDR3, the DNA is TGTGCCAGCAGTTTGGACGTGGTGGATACGCAGTATTTT.

The chain has TRBV29-1 and TRBJ1-2; 7 bases line up with TRBD1. The CDR3 extends over 13 amino acids. CDR1 SQVTM and CDR2 ANQGSEA come from the germline V gene. The trim removed 1 base at V and 3 bases at J, leaving 2 bases unmatched. CDR3 bases: TGCAGCGTTGAAGGGGACAGCTACTATGGCTACACCTTC. Translating gives CSVEGDSYYGYTF.

The gene calls are TRBV29-1 and TRBJ2-1, with a tentative D call TRBD2 (5 bases). V lost 5 bases to trimming and J lost 6 bases, with 17 bases between them. The CDR3 sequence is 14 residues long. Germline CDR1 SQVTM, CDR2 ANQGSEA. CDR3 amino acids: CSVILAGIGNEQFF. CDR3 coding DNA: TGCAGCGTTATCCTAGCTGGGATCGGCAATGAGCAGTTCTTC.